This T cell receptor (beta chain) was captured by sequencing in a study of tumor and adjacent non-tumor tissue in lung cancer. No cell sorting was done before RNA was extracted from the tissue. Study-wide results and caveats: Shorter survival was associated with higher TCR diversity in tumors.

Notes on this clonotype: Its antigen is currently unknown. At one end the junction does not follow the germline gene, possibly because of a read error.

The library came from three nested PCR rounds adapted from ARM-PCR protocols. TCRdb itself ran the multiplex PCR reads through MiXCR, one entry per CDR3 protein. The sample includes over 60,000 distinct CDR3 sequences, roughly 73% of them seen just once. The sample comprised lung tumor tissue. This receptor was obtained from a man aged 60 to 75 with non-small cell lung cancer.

CDR3 protein: CSGSTGTEGTLTGNTVYF. The CDR3 region has the DNA TGCAGCGGATCGACCGGGACAGAAGGCACCTTGACTGGAAACACCGTATATTTT. The chain employs TRBV29-1 and TRBJ1-3; the match to TRBD1 covers 7 bases. Per germline, CDR1 SQVTM and CDR2 ANQGSEA. The CDR3 sequence is 18 residues long.